This T cell receptor (beta chain) was identified in a study of breast tumors, draining lymph nodes, adjacent tissues. Whole-study results and caveats: Tumor and nontumor repertoires were significantly more similar in luminal-like than in basal-like breast cancer. Tumors had less TCR diversity than lymph nodes, more than nontumor tissue. Data fit most tumor T cells coming from lymph node, expanding in tumor. Data only fit, rather than demonstrated, lymph node origin of most tumor T cells.

TCRdb re-derived calls from the multiplex PCR reads in MiXCR, one entry per CDR3 protein. The sample consists of around 130,000 distinct CDR3 sequences, 20% of them appearing once. Germline values: CDR1 MNHEY, CDR2 SVGAGI. This CDR3 has 18 amino acids. V shed 0 bases, J shed 8 bases, and the junction held 13 bases outside the gene matches. Breast cancer patients provided tissue from their axillary draining lymph nodes. On this clonotype: The antigen remains unidentified.

The chain has TRBV6-5 and TRBJ2-1, with 10 bases matching TRBD2. The TCR sequence derives from a female donor with breast cancer. Some clones in this sample may be carry-over from other donors' samples. Sequencing was done on a sample of axillary lymph node tissue. CDR3 residues: CASSYSGLAEARYDEQFF. CDR3 in DNA: TGTGCCAGCAGTTACTCCGGACTAGCGGAGGCCAGATACGATGAGCAGTTCTTC.